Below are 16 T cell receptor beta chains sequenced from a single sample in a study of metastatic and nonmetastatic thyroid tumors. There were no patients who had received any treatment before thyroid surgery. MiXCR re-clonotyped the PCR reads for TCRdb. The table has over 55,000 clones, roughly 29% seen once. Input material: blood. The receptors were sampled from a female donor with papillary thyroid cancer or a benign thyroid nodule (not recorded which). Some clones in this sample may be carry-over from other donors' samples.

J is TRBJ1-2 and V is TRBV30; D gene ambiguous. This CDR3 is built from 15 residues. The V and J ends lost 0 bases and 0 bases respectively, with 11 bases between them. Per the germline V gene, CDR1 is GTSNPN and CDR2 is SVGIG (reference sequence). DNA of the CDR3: TGTGCCTGGAGTGTATCCGGCAGAGCTAACTATGGCTACACCTTC. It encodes CAWSVSGRANYGYTF.

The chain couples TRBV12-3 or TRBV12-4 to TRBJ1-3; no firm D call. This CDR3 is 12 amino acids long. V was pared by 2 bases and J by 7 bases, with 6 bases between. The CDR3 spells CASSLKPNTIYF. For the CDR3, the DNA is TGTGCCAGCAGTTTAAAGCCGAACACCATATATTTT.

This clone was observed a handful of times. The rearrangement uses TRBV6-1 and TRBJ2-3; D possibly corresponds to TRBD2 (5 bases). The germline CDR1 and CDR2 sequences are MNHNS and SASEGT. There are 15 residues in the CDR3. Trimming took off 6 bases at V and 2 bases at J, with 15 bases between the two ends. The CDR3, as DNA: TGTGCCAGCAGCATCGACGGGGTACCCACAGATACGCAGTATTTT. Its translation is CASSIDGVPTDTQYF.

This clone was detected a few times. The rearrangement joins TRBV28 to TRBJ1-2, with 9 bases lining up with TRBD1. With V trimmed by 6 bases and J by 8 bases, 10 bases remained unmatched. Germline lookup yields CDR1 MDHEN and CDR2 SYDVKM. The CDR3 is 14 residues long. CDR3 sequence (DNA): TGTGCCAGCAGCACGACAGGGGGTATGAGCGGCTACACCTTC. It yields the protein CASSTTGGMSGYTF.

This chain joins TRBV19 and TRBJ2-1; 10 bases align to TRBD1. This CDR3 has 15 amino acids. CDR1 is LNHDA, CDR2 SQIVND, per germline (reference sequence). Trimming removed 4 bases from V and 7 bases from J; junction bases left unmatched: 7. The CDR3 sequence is CASSRRQGARNEQFF. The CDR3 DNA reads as TGTGCCAGTAGTAGAAGACAGGGGGCGCGTAATGAGCAGTTCTTC.

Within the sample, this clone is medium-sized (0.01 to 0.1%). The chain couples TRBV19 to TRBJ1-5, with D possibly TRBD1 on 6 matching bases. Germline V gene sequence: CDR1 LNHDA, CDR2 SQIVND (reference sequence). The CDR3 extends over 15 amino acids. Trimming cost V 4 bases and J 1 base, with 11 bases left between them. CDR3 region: CASSKQGMSNQPQHF. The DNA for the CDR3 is TGTGCCAGTAGTAAGCAGGGGATGAGCAATCAGCCCCAGCATTTT.

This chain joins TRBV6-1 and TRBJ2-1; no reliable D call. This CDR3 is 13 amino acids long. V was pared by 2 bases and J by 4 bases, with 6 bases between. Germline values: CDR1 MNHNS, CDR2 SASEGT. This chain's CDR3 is CASSEREYNEQFF. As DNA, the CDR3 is TGTGCCAGCAGTGAACGCGAGTACAATGAGCAGTTCTTC.

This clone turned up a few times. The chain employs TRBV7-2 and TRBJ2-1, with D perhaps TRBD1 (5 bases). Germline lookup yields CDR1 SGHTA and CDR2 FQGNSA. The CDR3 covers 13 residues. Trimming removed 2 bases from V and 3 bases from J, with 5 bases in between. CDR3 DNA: TGTGCCAGCAGCTTACAGGGCTACAATGAGCAGTTCTTC. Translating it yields CASSLQGYNEQFF. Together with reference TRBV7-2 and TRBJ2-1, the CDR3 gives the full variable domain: GAGVSQSPSNKVTEKGKDVELRCDPISGHTALYWYRQSLGQGLEFLIYFQGNSAPDKSGLPSDRFSAERTGGSVSTLTIQRTQQEDSAVYLCASSLQGYNEQFFGPGTRLTVL.

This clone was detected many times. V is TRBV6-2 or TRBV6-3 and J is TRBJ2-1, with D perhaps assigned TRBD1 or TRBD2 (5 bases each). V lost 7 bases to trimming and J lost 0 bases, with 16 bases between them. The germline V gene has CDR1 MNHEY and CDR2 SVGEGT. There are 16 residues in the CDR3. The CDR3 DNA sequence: TGTGCCAGCACAACCGGAGAGGGGTACTCCTACAATGAGCAGTTCTTC. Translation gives CASTTGEGYSYNEQFF.

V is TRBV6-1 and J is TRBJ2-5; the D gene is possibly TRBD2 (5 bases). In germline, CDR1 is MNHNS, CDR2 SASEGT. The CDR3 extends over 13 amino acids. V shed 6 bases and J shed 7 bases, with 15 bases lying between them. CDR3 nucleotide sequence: TGTGCCAGCAGCCGAGAGGGTATGTGGACCCAGTACTTC. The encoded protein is CASSREGMWTQYF.

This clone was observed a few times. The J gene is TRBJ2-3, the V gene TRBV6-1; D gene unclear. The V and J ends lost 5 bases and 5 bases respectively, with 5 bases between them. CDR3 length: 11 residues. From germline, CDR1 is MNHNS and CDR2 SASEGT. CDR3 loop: CASSPRDTQYF. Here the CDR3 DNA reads TGTGCCAGCAGTCCCCGAGATACGCAGTATTTT.

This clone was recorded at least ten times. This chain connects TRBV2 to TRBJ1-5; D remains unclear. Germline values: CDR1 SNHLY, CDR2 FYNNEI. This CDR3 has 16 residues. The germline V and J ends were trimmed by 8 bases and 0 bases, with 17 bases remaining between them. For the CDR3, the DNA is TGTGCCAGCGGGCTAGGACGGCAATATAGCAATCAGCCCCAGCATTTT. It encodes CASGLGRQYSNQPQHF.

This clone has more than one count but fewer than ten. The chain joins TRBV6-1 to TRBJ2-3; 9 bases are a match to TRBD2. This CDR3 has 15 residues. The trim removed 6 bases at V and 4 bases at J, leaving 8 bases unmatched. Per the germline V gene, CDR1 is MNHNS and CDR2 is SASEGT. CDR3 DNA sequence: TGTGCCAGCAGCCTCGGACTAGCGAACGCAGATACGCAGTATTTT. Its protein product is CASSLGLANADTQYF.

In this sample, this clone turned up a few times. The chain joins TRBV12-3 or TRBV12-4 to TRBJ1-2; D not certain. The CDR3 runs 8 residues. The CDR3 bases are TGTGCTACCGATGGCTACACCTTC. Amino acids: CATDGYTF.

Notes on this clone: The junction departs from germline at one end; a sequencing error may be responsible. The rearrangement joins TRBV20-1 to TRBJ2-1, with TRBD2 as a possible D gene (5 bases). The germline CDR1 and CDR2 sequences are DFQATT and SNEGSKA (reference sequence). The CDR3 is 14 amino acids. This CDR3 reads CSARDYKNYNEQFF. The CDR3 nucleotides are TGCAGTGCCAGAGACTATAAGAACTACAATGAGCAGTTCTTC.

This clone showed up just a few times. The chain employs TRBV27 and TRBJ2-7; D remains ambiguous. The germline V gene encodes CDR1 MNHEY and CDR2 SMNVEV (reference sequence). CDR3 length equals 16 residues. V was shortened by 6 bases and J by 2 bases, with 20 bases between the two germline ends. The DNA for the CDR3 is TGTGCCAGCAGCTCCCCTTCCAAGGGATCTGCCTACGAGCAGTACTTC. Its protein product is CASSSPSKGSAYEQYF.